This TCR beta chain was sequenced in a study of T cell repertoires in cytomegalovirus infection. Regarding this clonotype: Its specificity is unknown.

TCRdb independently ran MiXCR on the reads; one entry per CDR3 protein. Counted here are 900,000 to 950,000 distinct CDR3 sequences, 31% occurring once; the ten biggest clones make up over 13%. Study-level points and caveats: Cumulative public TCR beta family frequency identified CMV carriers with the relevant HLA. CMV-specific TCR beta clonotypes restricted by HLA-C dominated the ex vivo response.

Looked up from germline, CDR1 is KGHDR and CDR2 is SFDVKD. The CDR3 runs to 16 residues. Trimming shortened V by 5 bases and J by 2 bases, and 12 bases separated the two germline ends. The material was cultured CD8+ T cells from PBMCs, obtained from culture after CMV antigen stimulation. The V and J genes are TRBV24-1 and TRBJ2-6; no clear D gene. This TCR was recovered from a human donor in good health (CMV status not recorded). Some clones in this sample may be carry-over from other donors' samples. CDR3 sequence (DNA): TGTGCCACCAGTGTCGGAAGGCAGGCTGGGGCCAACGTCCTGACTTTC. Amino acid sequence: CATSVGRQAGANVLTF.